The 17 T cell receptor beta chains given below trace back to one sample, sequenced in a study of blood T cells in healthy people across ages. PCR was performed a second time for roughly 7 to 11 cycles using a sample-barcoded 5' primer and a J-beta primer mix. From the 5' RACE reads, TCRdb called clonotypes with MiXCR, one entry per CDR3 protein. The repertoire has about 800,000 distinct CDR3 sequences, 58% of them found once; the top ten carry 20% to 25%. Specimen: blood. The receptor source for this set is a man in his thirties or forties in good health.

The rearrangement links TRBV12-3 or TRBV12-4 to TRBJ1-1, with TRBD1 matching over 7 bases. V was pared by 5 bases and J by 7 bases, with 10 bases of the junction left unmatched. This CDR3 contains 14 residues. The CDR3: CASSDTNRGNEAFF. CDR3 sequence (DNA): TGTGCCAGCAGTGACACGAACAGGGGAAATGAAGCTTTCTTT.

This clonotype was seen a few times. This chain connects TRBV9 to TRBJ2-1, with D tentatively TRBD2 (5 bases). The V end lost 3 bases, the J end lost 3 bases, and 16 bases lay between the germline ends. This CDR3 is built from 16 residues. Germline V lookup: CDR1 SGDLS, CDR2 YYNGEE. CDR3 sequence: CASSAGAETIYNEQFF. The CDR3 DNA follows: TGTGCCAGCAGCGCCGGAGCGGAAACGATCTACAATGAGCAGTTCTTC.

This clonotype turned up a few times. This chain links TRBV12-3 or TRBV12-4 with TRBJ2-3; no definite D call. V was pared by 5 bases and J by 0 bases, with 6 bases between. This CDR3 contains 13 residues. CDR3 nucleotides: TGTGCCAGCAGTGGCATCAGCACAGATACGCAGTATTTT. Protein sequence: CASSGISTDTQYF.

The sample holds one count of this clonotype. The V and J genes are TRBV4-1 and TRBJ2-5; D possibly uses TRBD1 or TRBD2 (5 bases each). This CDR3 contains 14 residues. With 2 bases removed from V and 6 bases from J, the gap between germline ends came to 13 bases. CDR1 is MGHRA and CDR2 is YSYEKL in the germline V gene. As DNA, the CDR3 is TGCGCCAGCAGCCAATATGAGGGGCGGCAGACCCAGTACTTC. Translation gives CASSQYEGRQTQYF.

The chain links TRBV30 to TRBJ2-6, with D perhaps matching TRBD1 (6 bases). V lost 5 bases, J lost 1 base, and 9 bases lay in between. Germline V gives CDR1 GTSNPN, CDR2 SVGIG (reference sequence). The CDR3 covers 14 residues. As DNA, the CDR3 is TGTGCCTGGGACAGGACTTCTGGGGCCAACGTCCTGACTTTC. Translated, it gives CAWDRTSGANVLTF.

The rearrangement links TRBV18 to TRBJ2-7; no definite D call. Germline-derived CDR1 and CDR2 are KGHSH and LQKENI. CDR3 length equals 13 residues. V lost 6 bases to trimming and J lost 3 bases, with 12 bases between them. This CDR3 reads CASSPEAGYEQYF. The CDR3 nucleotides read TGTGCCAGCTCCCCCGAGGCAGGCTACGAGCAGTACTTC.

The V gene is TRBV6-5, the J gene TRBJ2-7, with 11 bases matching TRBD2. The ends lost 6 bases at V and 2 bases at J; junction bases unmatched: 6. CDR1 MNHEY and CDR2 SVGAGI come from the germline V gene. The CDR3 sequence is 15 residues long. CDR3 coding DNA: TGTGCCAGCAGCGCCCTACTAGCGGGGGCCTACGAGCAGTACTTC. It is translated as CASSALLAGAYEQYF.

The CDR3 region has the DNA TGCGCCAGCAGCCAAGCTGTTCCTAGCGGAATCACAGATACGCAGTATTTT. Amino acids: CASSQAVPSGITDTQYF. The rearrangement uses TRBV4-1 and TRBJ2-3; 7 bases map to TRBD2. Trimming at V came to 1 base and at J to 2 bases, leaving 9 bases not matched to a gene. The CDR3 loop spans 17 amino acids. Germline lookup yields CDR1 MGHRA and CDR2 YSYEKL.

This clonotype was observed a few times. The gene calls are TRBV7-2 and TRBJ2-7; possibly TRBD2 for D (6 bases). Per the germline V gene, CDR1 is SGHTA and CDR2 is FQGNSA. CDR3 size: 16 residues. Trimming took 1 base from V and 0 from J, leaving 13 bases between them. As DNA, the CDR3 is TGTGCCAGCAGCTTAGGACTTAGCGGAAGCTCCTACGAGCAGTACTTC. Its protein product is CASSLGLSGSSYEQYF.

This chain joins TRBV18 and TRBJ1-1; perhaps TRBD1 as D (5 bases). V was cut by 3 bases and J by 7 bases, with 15 bases left in between. CDR1 is KGHSH and CDR2 is LQKENI in the germline V gene. The CDR3 is 14 residues long. CDR3 protein: CASSPSHRRGEAFF. The CDR3 bases are TGTGCCAGCTCACCCTCACACCGGAGGGGTGAAGCTTTCTTT.

J is TRBJ2-5 and V is TRBV4-3; D gene ambiguous. The DNA end lines up better with TRBJ2-7; the J call may be wrong. This CDR3 spans 15 amino acids. Germline V CDR1 and CDR2: LGHNA, YSLEER. CDR3 in DNA: TGCGCCAGCAGCCAAGTTTACCCTGGAGAATACGAGCAGTACTTC. Its protein product is CASSQVYPGEYEQYF.

This chain uses TRBV12-3 or TRBV12-4 with TRBJ2-3; D may be TRBD1 (6 bases). V gave up 6 bases and J gave up 2 bases, with 12 bases separating them. The CDR3 loop spans 14 amino acids. DNA of the CDR3: TGTGCCAGCAGAAGGGGGATACCCACAGATACGCAGTATTTT. Protein: CASRRGIPTDTQYF.

This clonotype was counted between two and nine times. This rearrangement joins TRBV28 to TRBJ2-7; D remains unclear. V shed 6 bases and J shed 2 bases, with 20 bases lying between them. Germline V CDR1 and CDR2: MDHEN, SYDVKM. This CDR3 is built from 16 residues. CDR3 residues: CASSFRPLGIPYEQYF. In nucleotides, the CDR3 is TGTGCCAGCAGCTTTCGACCTCTAGGGATCCCCTACGAGCAGTACTTC.

V is TRBV5-1 and J is TRBJ2-1, with D perhaps matching TRBD1 or TRBD2 (5 bases each). The J call could be wrong; TRBJ2-7 is a better fit for the DNA end. The CDR3 has 14 amino acids. Germline V gene sequence: CDR1 SGHRS, CDR2 YFSETQ. The DNA of the CDR3 is TGCGCCAGCAGCTTGTCACTACAGGAGGACGAGCAGTACTTC. This translates into CASSLSLQEDEQYF.

The rearrangement links TRBV5-1 to TRBJ1-1; 11 bases line up with TRBD1. V was clipped by 4 bases and J by 4 bases; unmatched bases: 3. Germline assignment: CDR1 SGHRS and CDR2 YFSETQ. This CDR3 has 14 residues. The CDR3 DNA is TGCGCCAGCAGCACCGGGACAGGGGGCACTGAAGCTTTCTTT. It codes for CASSTGTGGTEAFF.

This clonotype has only a few counts. The rearrangement uses TRBV10-3 and TRBJ2-6; D not resolved. CDR3 length: 16 amino acids. Trimming shortened V by 3 bases and J by 1 base, and 10 bases separated the two germline ends. The germline V gene encodes CDR1 ENHRY and CDR2 SYGVKD. The CDR3 coding sequence is TGTGCCATCAGTGAAGGATCTTATTCTGGGGCCAACGTCCTGACTTTC. Its translation: CAISEGSYSGANVLTF.

The genes are TRBV11-2 and TRBJ2-1; 8 bases fit TRBD2. V was clipped by 5 bases and J by 5 bases; unmatched bases: 8. The germline V gene encodes CDR1 SGHAT and CDR2 FQNNGV. CDR3 size: 15 residues. The DNA of the CDR3 is TGTGCCAGCAGCATCAGCAGCGGGAGCCACAATGAGCAGTTCTTC. As protein: CASSISSGSHNEQFF. Drawing the rest from reference TRBV11-2 and TRBJ2-1, the complete variable domain is EAGVAQSPRYKIIEKRQSVAFWCNPISGHATLYWYQQILGQGPKLLIQFQNNGVVDDSQLPKDRFSAERLKGVDSTLKIQPAKLEDSAVYLCASSISSGSHNEQFFGPGTRLTVL.